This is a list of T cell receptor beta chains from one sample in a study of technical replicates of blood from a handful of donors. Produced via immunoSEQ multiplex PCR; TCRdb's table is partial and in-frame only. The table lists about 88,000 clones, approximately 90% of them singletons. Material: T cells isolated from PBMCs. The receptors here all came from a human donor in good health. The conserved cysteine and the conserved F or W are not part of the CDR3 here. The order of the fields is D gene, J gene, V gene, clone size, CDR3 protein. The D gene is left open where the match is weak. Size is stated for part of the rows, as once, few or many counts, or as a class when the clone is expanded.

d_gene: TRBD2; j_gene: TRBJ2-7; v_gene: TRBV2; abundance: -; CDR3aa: ASTEGRGGQKQY
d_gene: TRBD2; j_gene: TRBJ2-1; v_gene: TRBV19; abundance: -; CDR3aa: ASSILLTLAGSGNEQF
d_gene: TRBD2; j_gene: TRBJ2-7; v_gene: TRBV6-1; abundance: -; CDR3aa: ASSEGLAGGKQY
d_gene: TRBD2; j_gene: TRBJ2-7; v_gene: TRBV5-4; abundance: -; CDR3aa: ASSLGGSLKEQY
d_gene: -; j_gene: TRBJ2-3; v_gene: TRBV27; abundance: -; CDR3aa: ASGRLAGATDTQY
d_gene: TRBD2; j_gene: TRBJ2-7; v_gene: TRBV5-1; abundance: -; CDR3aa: ASSLDSLTGGFYEQY
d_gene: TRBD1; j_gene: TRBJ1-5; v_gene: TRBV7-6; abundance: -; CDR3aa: ASSLTGDSNQPQH
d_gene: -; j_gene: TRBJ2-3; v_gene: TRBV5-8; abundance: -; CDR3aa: ASTPFGGAGDTQY
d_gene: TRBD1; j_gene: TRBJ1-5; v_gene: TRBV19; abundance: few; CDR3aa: ASRGQVNQPQH
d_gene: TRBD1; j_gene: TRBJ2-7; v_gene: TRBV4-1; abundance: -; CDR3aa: ASSQDLRTGGLGEQY
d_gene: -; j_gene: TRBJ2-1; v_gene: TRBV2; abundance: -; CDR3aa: ASRAQGGSYNEQF
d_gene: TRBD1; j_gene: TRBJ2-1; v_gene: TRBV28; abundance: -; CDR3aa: ATIDRVYNEQF
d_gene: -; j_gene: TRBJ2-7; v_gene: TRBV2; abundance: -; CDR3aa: ASSSQGASYEQY